This T cell receptor beta chain was found in a study of T cells in tuberculosis. Only in-frame clones appear in the TCRdb table, and some are missing; sequencing was by immunoSEQ multiplex PCR. This table holds nearly 60,000 clones, 88% found once. The germline gives CDR1 MGHRA, CDR2 YSYEKL. CDR3 length: 13 residues. The ends lost 3 bases at V and 2 bases at J; junction bases unmatched: 1. Study conclusions and caveats: T cells binding CD1B-GMM tetramer weakly possibly escaped the sort.

After thawing and overnight rest, PBMC were stained with GMM-loaded CD1B tetramer, viability dye and anti-CD3 for sorting. C32 glucose monomycolate from Rhodococcus equi was loaded onto the CD1B tetramers. The source of this sequence is an adult woman with latent tuberculosis. The chain has TRBV4-1 and TRBJ2-7; 7 positions agree with TRBD1. The sequencing input was CD1b-GMM tetramer-negative cells sorted from PBMCs. The DNA of the CDR3 is TGCGCCAGCAGCCAGGGACAGACCTACGAGCAGTACTTC. Translating gives CASSQGQTYEQYF.